This T cell receptor beta chain was recorded in a study of T-cell reconstitution after alpha-beta-depleted transplantation in children. Unique molecular identifiers were used in preparing the TCRbeta library. TCRdb re-analysed the PCR reads in MiXCR, keeping a single row per CDR3 protein. This table holds some 550,000 distinct CDR3 sequences, 15% to 20% found once. The CDR3 contains 16 residues. The germline V gene has CDR1 SGHVS and CDR2 FQNEAQ. Trimming cost V 7 bases and J 2 bases, with 21 bases left between them. The source material was PBMCs from the stem cell graft donor, sampled from the stem cell graft. The V gene is TRBV7-8, the J gene TRBJ2-7; tentative D call: TRBD2 (6 bases). This clonotype was sampled from a human donor who donated a stem cell graft to a child with acute lymphoblastic leukemia. CDR3 loop: CASTGRKDGGAYEQYF. DNA of the CDR3: TGTGCCAGCACCGGGCGAAAGGACGGGGGAGCCTACGAGCAGTACTTC.